This T cell receptor beta chain originates from a study of T cell changes during pregnancy in multiple sclerosis. V lost 4 bases, J lost 4 bases, and 8 bases lay in between. This CDR3 comprises 13 residues. Germline assignment: CDR1 SGHAT and CDR2 FQNNGV. The protocol was immunoSEQ multiplex PCR, while the TCRdb copy is restricted to in-frame clones and leaves out a portion. The sample consists of some 33,000 clones, 91% of them appearing once. V and J are TRBV11-2 and TRBJ1-5, with D possibly matching TRBD1 (5 bases). The receptor's source is a female donor in good health, enrolled as a control in a pregnancy study. Sequencing was performed on CD8+ T cells from peripheral blood mononuclear cells, taken in the second trimester of pregnancy. The DNA of the CDR3 is TGTGCCAGCAGCTCAGGGTTTAATCAGCCCCAGCATTTT. Encoded protein: CASSSGFNQPQHF.